This T cell receptor (beta chain) was documented in a study of blood T cell repertoires in COVID-19. Overall study context: The study drew acute and convalescent COVID-19 samples from the United States, Italy and Spain. From T cells, B-cell-depleted T cells, or PBMCs came the material, which was cDNA or gDNA.

Study processing details: Using reference gene primer amplification, nucleated cell counts were estimated. Clones were read by immunoSEQ multiplex PCR, and TCRdb kept only the in-frame ones, dropping some. From that table come the V and J calls and clone size; the DNA was used to work out D and trimming. Of tens of thousands of clones in the sample, nearly 90% were seen once. The junction had 6 bases not matched to a gene; V was cut back by 1 base and J by 9 bases. The CDR3 is made up of 15 amino acids. Germline V gene sequence: CDR1 SGHDN, CDR2 FVKESK. The chain uses TRBV14 and TRBJ2-1; 10 bases align to TRBD2. Sequencing was performed on peripheral blood. This TCR derives from a human donor with acute or convalescent COVID-19. The donor label of this sample is uncertain. The CDR3 is CASSQGLAGAFEQFF. For the CDR3, the DNA is TGTGCCAGCAGCCAAGGTCTAGCGGGAGCTTTTGAGCAGTTCTTC.